This T cell receptor (beta chain) comes out of a study of cytomegalovirus exposure and HLA in healthy donors. Trimming removed 4 bases at V and 6 bases at J, with 18 bases between. The CDR3 is 15 amino acids. Germline CDR1 and CDR2: SGHRS and YFSETQ. Comments on this clone: Antigen: not known.

Findings and limits, study-wide: Immune exposure information available was restricted to CMV serostatus. TCR beta V segments were, for the most part, productive about 87% or about 30% of the time in an earlier analysis. Later work found that TCR association rates differed between HLA loci; DRB1 had the most and HLA-C the fewest.

The PCR was carried out with 60 Vbeta primers and 13 Jbeta primers. TCRdb's copy holds only in-frame clones and misses some; the assay was immunoSEQ multiplex PCR. The sample contains around 62,000 clones, about 77% of which appear only once. The TCR sequence derives from a man aged 35 to 55 in good health and CMV-seronegative. This chain uses TRBV5-1 with TRBJ2-3; D perhaps matches TRBD2 (6 bases). The sample consisted of PBMCs. CDR3 DNA: TGCGCCAGCAGCATTGGGGACTTCGACCAGGATACGCAGTATTTT. It yields the protein CASSIGDFDQDTQYF. The full variable domain, completed using reference TRBV5-1 and TRBJ2-3, is KAGVTQTPRYLIKTRGQQVTLSCSPISGHRSVSWYQQTPGQGLQFLFEYFSETQRNKGNFPGRFSGRQFSNSRSEMNVSTLELGDSALYLCASSIGDFDQDTQYFGPGTRLTVL.